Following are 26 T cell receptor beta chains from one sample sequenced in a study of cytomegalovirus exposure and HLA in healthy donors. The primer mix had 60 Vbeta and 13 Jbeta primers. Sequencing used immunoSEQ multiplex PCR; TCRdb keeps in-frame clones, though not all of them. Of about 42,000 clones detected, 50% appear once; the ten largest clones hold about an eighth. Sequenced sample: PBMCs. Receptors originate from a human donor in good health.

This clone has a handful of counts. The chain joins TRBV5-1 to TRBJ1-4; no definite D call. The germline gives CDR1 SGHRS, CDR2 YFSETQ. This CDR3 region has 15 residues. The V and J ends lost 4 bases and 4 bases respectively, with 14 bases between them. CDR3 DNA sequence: TGCGCCAGCAGCCACGGGAGGGAATTTAATGAAAAACTGTTTTTT. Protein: CASSHGREFNEKLFF.

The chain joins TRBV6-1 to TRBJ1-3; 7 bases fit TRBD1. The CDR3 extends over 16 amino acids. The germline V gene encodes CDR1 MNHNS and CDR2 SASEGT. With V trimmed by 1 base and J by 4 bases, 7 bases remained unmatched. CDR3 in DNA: TGTGCCAGCAGTGAAGTTGGACAGGCGGGGGGAAACACCATATATTTT. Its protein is CASSEVGQAGGNTIYF.

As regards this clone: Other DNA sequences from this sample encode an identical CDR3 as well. CDR3 in DNA: TGTGCCAGCAGCTCGGGGGGATTGGACGTCTTGGTTGGATATGGCTACACCTTC. Its translation is CASSSGGLDVLVGYGYTF. V is TRBV28 and J is TRBJ1-2, with D possibly matching TRBD1 (5 bases). This CDR3 spans 18 amino acids. The V and J ends lost 6 bases and 5 bases respectively, with 28 bases between them. Germline loops: CDR1 MDHEN, CDR2 SYDVKM.

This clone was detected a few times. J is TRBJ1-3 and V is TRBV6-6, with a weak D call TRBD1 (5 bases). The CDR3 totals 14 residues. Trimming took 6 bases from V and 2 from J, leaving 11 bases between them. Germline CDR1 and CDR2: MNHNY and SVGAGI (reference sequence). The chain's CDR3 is CASRQGSTGNTIYF. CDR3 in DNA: TGTGCCAGCAGGCAGGGATCCACTGGAAACACCATATATTTT.

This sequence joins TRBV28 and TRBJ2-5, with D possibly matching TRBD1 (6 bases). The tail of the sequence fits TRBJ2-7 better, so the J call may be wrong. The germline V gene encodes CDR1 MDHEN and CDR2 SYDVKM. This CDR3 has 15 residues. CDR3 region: CASTYRAIIPYEQYF. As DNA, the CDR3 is TGTGCCAGCACCTACAGGGCCATTATCCCCTACGAGCAGTACTTC.

This CDR3 reads CASSLDGTGKWGGYTF. The CDR3 DNA reads as TGCGCCAGCAGCTTGGACGGGACAGGGAAGTGGGGTGGCTACACCTTC. The V and J genes are TRBV5-1 and TRBJ1-2, with 9 bases aligning to TRBD1. Looked up from germline, CDR1 is SGHRS and CDR2 is YFSETQ. V was clipped by 0 bases and J by 7 bases; unmatched bases: 10. The length of the CDR3 is 16 residues.

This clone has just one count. The CDR3 sequence is CASAKRGTLGKRTEAFF. The CDR3 region has the DNA TGTGCCAGTGCTAAGCGGGGGACCCTGGGGAAAAGGACTGAAGCTTTCTTT. This chain joins TRBV19 and TRBJ1-1; TRBD1 might be the D (5 bases). Per germline, CDR1 LNHDA and CDR2 SQIVND (reference sequence). There are 17 residues in the CDR3. V was trimmed by 8 bases and J by 5 bases, leaving 27 bases between them.

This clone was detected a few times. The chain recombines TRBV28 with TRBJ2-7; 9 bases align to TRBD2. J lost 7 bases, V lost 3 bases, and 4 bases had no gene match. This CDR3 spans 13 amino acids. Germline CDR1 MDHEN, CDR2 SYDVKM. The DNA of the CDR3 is TGTGCCAGCAGTTTCCGCACTAGCGGGGAGCAGTACTTC. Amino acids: CASSFRTSGEQYF.

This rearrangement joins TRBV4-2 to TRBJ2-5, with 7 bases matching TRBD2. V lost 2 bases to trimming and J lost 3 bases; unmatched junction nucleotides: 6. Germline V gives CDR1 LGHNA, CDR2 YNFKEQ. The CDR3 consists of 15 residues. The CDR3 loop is CASSQSSTSEETQYF. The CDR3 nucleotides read TGTGCCAGCAGCCAATCGTCCACTAGCGAAGAGACCCAGTACTTC.

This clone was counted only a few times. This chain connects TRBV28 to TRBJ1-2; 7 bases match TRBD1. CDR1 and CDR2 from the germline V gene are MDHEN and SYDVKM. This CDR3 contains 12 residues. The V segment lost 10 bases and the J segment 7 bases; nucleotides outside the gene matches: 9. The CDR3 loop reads CAIDREVGGYTF. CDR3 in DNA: TGTGCCATTGACAGGGAAGTAGGTGGCTACACCTTC.

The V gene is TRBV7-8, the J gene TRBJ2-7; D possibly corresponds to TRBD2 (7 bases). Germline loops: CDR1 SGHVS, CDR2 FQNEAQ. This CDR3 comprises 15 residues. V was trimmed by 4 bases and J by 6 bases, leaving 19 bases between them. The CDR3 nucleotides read TGTGCCAGCAGCTCAACCCGGACAGCGGGAAGCGAGCAGTACTTC. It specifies CASSSTRTAGSEQYF.

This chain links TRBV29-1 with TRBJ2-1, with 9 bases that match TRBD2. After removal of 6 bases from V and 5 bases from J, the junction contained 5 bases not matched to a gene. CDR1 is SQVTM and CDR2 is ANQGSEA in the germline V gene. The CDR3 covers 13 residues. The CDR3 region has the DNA TGCAGCGTCCTTAGCGGGAGAGACAATGAGCAGTTCTTC. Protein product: CSVLSGRDNEQFF.

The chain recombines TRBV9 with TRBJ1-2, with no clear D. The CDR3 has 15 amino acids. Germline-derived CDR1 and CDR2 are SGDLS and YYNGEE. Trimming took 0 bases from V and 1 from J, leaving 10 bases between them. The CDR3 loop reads CASSVAPQVNYGYTF. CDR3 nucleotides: TGTGCCAGCAGCGTAGCTCCCCAGGTTAACTATGGCTACACCTTC.

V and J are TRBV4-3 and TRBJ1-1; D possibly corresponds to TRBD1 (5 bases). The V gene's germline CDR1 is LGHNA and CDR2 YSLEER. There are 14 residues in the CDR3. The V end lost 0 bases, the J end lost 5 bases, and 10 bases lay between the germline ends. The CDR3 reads CASSQDGGATEAFF. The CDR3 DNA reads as TGCGCCAGCAGCCAAGACGGAGGGGCGACTGAAGCTTTCTTT.

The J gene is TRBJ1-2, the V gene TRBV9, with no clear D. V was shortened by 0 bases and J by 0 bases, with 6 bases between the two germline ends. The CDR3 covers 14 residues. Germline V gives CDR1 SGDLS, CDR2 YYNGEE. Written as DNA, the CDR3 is TGTGCCAGCAGCGTAGACCGCGCTAACTATGGCTACACCTTC. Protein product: CASSVDRANYGYTF.

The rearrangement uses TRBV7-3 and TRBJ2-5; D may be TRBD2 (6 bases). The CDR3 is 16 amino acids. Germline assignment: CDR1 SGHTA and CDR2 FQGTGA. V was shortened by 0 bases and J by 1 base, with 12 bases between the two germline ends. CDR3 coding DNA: TGTGCCAGCAGCTTAACCGGGGGAATCGGCCAAGAGACCCAGTACTTC. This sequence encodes CASSLTGGIGQETQYF.

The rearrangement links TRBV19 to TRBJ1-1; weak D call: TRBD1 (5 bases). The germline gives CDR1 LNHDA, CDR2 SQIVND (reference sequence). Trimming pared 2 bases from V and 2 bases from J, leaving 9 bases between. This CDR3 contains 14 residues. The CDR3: CASSITGVNTEAFF. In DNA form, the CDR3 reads TGTGCCAGTAGTATAACGGGGGTCAACACTGAAGCTTTCTTT.

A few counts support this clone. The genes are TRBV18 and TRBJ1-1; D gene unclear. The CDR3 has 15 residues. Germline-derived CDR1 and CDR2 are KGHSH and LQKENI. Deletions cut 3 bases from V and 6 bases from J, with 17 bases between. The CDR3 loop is CASSPTIAGGPEAFF. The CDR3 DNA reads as TGTGCCAGCTCACCGACTATCGCGGGAGGACCTGAAGCTTTCTTT.

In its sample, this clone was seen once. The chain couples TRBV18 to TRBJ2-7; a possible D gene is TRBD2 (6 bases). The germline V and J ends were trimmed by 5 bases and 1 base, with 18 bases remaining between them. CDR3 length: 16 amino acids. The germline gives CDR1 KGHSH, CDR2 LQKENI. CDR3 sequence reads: CASSDERGGGSYEQYF. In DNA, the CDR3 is TGTGCCAGCTCAGACGAACGGGGTGGGGGGTCCTACGAGCAGTACTTC.

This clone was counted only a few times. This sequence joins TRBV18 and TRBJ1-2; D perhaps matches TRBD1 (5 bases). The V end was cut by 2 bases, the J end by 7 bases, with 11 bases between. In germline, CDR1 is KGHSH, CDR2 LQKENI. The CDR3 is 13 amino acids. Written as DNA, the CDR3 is TGTGCCAGCTCACCAACGCAGGGATCTGGCTACACCTTC. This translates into CASSPTQGSGYTF. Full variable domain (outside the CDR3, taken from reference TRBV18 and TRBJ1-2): NAGVMQNPRHLVRRRGQEARLRCSPMKGHSHVYWYRQLPEEGLKFMVYLQKENIIDESGMPKERFSAEFPKEGPSILRIQQVVRGDSAAYFCASSPTQGSGYTFGSGTRLTVV.

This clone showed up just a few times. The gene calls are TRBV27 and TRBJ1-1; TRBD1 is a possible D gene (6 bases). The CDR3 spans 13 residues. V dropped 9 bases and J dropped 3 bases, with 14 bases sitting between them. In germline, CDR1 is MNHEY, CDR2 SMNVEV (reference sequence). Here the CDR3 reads CASKQQGYTEAFF. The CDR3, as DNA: TGTGCCAGTAAACAACAGGGCTACACTGAAGCTTTCTTT.

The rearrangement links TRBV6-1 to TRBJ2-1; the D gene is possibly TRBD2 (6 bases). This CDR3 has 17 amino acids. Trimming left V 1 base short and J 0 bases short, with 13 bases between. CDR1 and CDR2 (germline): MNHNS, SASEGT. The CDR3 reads CASSEVAGTSSYNEQFF. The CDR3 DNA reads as TGTGCCAGCAGTGAAGTTGCGGGGACGAGCTCCTACAATGAGCAGTTCTTC.

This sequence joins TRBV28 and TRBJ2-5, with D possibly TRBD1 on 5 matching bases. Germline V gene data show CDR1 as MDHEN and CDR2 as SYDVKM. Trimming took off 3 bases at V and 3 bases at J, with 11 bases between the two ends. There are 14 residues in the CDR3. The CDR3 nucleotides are TGTGCCAGCAGTTTCTGGCAGGGAAAAGAGACCCAGTACTTC. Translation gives CASSFWQGKETQYF.

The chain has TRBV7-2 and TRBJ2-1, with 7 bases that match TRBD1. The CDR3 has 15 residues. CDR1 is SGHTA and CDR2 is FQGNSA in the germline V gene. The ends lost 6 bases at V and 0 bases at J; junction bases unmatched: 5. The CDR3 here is CASRGQRSSYNEQFF. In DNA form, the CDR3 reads TGTGCCAGCAGGGGACAGAGGAGCTCCTACAATGAGCAGTTCTTC.

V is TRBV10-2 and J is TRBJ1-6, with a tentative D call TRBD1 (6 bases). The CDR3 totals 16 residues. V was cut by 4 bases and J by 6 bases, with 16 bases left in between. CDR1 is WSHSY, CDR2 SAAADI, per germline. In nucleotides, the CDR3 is TGCGCCAGCAGTGCCGTAAGTCAGGGGATTAATTCACCCCTCCACTTT. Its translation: CASSAVSQGINSPLHF.

The CDR3 nucleotides are TGTGCCAGCAGCTTAAGTAGCGGGAGGGCTGGTGAGCAGTTCTTC. It specifies CASSLSSGRAGEQFF. The rearrangement joins TRBV11-3 to TRBJ2-1, with 11 bases that match TRBD2. The CDR3 runs to 15 residues. Germline-derived CDR1 and CDR2 are SGHNT and YENEEA. The V gene end was trimmed by 2 bases and the J gene end by 9 bases; junction bases not matched to a gene: 6.